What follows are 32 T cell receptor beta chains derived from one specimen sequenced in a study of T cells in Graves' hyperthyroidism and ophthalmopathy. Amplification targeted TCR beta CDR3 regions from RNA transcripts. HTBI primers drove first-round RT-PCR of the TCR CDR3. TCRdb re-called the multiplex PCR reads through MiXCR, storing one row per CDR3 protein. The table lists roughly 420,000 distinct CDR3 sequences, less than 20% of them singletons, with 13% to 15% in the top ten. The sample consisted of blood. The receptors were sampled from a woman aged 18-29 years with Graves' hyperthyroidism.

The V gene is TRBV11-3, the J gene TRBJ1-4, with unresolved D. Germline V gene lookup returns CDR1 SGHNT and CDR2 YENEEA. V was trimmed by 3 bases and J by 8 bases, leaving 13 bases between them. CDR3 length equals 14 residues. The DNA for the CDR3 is TGTGCCAGCAGCTTTGACACGGGCAGCGAAAAACTGTTTTTT. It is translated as CASSFDTGSEKLFF.

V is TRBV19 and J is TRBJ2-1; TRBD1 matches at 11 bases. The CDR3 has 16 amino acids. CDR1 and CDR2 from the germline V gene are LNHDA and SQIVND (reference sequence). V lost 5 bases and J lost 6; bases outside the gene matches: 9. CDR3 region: CASSQLTGTGGNEQFF. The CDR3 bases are TGTGCCAGTAGTCAGCTAACCGGGACAGGGGGCAATGAGCAGTTCTTC.

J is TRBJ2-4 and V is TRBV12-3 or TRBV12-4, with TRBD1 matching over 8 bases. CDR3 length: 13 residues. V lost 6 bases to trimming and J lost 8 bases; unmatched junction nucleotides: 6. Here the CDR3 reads CASRGTGWDIQYF. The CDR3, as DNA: TGTGCCAGCAGAGGGACAGGCTGGGACATTCAGTACTTC.

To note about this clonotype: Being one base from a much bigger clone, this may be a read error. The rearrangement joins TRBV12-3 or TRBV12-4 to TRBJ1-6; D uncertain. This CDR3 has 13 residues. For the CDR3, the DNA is TGTGCCGTTAGAAGTTATAATAATCCACCCCTCCACTTT. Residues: CAVRSYNNPPLHF.

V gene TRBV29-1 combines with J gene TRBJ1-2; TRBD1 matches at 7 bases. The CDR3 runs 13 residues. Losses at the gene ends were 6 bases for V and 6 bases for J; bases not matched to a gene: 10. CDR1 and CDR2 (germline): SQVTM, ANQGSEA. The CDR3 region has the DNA TGCAGCGTGAACGACAGGGCCCCCGATGGCTACACCTTC. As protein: CSVNDRAPDGYTF.

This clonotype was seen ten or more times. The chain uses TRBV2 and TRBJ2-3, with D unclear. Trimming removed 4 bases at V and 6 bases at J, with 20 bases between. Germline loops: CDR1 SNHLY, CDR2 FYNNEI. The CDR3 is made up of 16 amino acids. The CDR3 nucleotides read TGTGCCAGCAGTGGGTCCCAGAGAAGCCCGAGGGATACGCAGTATTTT. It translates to CASSGSQRSPRDTQYF.

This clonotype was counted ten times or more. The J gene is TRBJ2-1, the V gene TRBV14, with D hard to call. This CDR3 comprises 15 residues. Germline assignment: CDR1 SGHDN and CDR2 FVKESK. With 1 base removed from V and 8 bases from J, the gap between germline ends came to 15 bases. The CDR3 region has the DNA TGTGCCAGCAGCCAAGCCCTACCGAATCGGGATGAGCAGTTCTTC. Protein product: CASSQALPNRDEQFF.

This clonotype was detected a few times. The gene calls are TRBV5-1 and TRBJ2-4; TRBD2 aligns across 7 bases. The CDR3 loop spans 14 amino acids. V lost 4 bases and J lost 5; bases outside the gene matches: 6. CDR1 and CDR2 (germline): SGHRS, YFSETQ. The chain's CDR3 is CASSMIAGQNIQYF. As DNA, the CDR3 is TGCGCCAGCAGCATGATAGCGGGTCAAAACATTCAGTACTTC.

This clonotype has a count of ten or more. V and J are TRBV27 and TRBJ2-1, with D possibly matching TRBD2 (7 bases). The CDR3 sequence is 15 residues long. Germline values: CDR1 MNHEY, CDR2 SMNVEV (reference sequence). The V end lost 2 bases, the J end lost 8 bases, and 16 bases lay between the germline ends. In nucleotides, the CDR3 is TGTGCCAGCAGTTTAAACAGGGAGGGGGACTATGAGCAGTTCTTC. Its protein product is CASSLNREGDYEQFF.

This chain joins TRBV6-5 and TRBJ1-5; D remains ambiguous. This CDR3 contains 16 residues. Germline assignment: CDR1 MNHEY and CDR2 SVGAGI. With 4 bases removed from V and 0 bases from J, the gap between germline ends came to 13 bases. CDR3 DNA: TGTGCCAGCAGTTCAACGACCGGGAGTAGCAATCAGCCCCAGCATTTT. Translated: CASSSTTGSSNQPQHF.

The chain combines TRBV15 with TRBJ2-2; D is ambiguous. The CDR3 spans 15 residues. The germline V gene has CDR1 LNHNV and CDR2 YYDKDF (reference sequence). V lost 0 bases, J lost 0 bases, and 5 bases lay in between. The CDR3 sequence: CATSRDKSNTGELFF. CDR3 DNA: TGTGCCACCAGCAGAGATAAGTCGAACACCGGGGAGCTGTTTTTT.

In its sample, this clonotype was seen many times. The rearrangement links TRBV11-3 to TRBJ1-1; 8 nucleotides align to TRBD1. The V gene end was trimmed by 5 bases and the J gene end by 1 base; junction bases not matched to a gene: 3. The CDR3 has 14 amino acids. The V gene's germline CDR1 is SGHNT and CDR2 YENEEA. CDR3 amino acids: CASSPGQENTEAFF. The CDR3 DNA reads TGTGCCAGCAGCCCGGGACAGGAGAACACTGAAGCTTTCTTT.

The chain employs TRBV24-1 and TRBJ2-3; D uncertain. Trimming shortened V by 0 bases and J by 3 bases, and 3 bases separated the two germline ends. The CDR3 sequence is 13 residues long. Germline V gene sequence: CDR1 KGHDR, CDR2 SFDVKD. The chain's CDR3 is CATSDLPTDTQYF. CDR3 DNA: TGTGCCACCAGTGATTTGCCTACAGATACGCAGTATTTT.

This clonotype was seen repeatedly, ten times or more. The CDR3 sequence: CASSSRTGPARGYTF. Here the CDR3 DNA reads TGTGCCAGCAGTTCCCGGACAGGGCCGGCGCGTGGCTACACCTTC. The J gene is TRBJ1-2, the V gene TRBV6-1; 8 bases fit TRBD1. There are 15 residues in the CDR3. Per the germline V gene, CDR1 is MNHNS and CDR2 is SASEGT. Trimming at V came to 5 bases and at J to 7 bases, leaving 12 bases not matched to a gene.

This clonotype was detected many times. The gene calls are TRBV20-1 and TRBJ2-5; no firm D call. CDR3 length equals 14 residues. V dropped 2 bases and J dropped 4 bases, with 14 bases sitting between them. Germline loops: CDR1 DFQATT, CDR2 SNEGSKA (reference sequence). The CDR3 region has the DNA TGCAGTGCTAGACCCCCTGGGGTCCCAGAGACCCAGTACTTC. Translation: CSARPPGVPETQYF.

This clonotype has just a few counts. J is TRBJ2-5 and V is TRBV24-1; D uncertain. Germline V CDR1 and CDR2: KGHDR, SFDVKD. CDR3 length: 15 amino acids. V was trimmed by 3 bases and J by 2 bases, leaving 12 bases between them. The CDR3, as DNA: TGTGCCACCAGTGATATAAGGCGTGGTCAAGAGACCCAGTACTTC. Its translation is CATSDIRRGQETQYF.

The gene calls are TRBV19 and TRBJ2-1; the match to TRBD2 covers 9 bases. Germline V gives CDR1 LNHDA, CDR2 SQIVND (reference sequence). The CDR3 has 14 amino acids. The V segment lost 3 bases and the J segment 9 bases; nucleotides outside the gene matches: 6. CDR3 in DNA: TGTGCCAGTAGTATTCCCGGGACTAGCACTGAGCAGTTCTTC. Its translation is CASSIPGTSTEQFF. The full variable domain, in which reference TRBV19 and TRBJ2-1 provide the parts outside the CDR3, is DGGITQSPKYLFRKEGQNVTLSCEQNLNHDAMYWYRQDPGQGLRLIYYSQIVNDFQKGDIAEGYSVSREKKESFPLTVTSAQKNPTAFYLCASSIPGTSTEQFFGPGTRLTVL.

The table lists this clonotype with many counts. The CDR3 bases are TGTGCCAGTACTCGTAGCTCCTACAATGAGCAGTTCTTC. Protein sequence: CASTRSSYNEQFF. This chain connects TRBV11-2 to TRBJ2-1; the D is unclear. CDR1 and CDR2 from the germline V gene are SGHAT and FQNNGV. The germline V and J ends were trimmed by 9 bases and 0 bases, with 9 bases remaining between them. The CDR3 runs 13 residues.

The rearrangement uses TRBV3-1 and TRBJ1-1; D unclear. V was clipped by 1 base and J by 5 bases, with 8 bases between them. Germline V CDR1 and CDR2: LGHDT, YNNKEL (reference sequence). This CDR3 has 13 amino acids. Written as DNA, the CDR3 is TGTGCCAGCAGCCAAGGCCTTGAGACTGAAGCTTTCTTT. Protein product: CASSQGLETEAFF.

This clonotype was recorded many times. The CDR3 spells CASTPGGVLDTQYF. In DNA, the CDR3 is TGCGCCAGCACTCCGGGCGGAGTGTTGGATACGCAGTATTTT. V and J are TRBV5-1 and TRBJ2-3; no firm D call. CDR3 size: 14 residues. The germline CDR1 and CDR2 sequences are SGHRS and YFSETQ. Trimming pared 6 bases from V and 6 bases from J, leaving 17 bases between.

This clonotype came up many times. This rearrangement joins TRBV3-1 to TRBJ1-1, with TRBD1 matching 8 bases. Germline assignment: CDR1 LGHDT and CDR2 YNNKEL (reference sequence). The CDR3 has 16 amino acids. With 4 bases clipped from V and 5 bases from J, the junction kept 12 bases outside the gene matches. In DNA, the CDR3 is TGTGCCAGCAGCCTTGGACAGGGAGGTATCGGGACTGAAGCTTTCTTT. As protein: CASSLGQGGIGTEAFF.

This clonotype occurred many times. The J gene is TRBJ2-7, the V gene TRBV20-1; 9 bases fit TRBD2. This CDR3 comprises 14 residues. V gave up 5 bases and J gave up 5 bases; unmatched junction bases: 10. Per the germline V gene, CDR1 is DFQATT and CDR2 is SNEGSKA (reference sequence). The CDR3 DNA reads TGCAGTGCTCTCGAAGGGACTAGCTCTCACGAGCAGTACTTC. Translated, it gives CSALEGTSSHEQYF.

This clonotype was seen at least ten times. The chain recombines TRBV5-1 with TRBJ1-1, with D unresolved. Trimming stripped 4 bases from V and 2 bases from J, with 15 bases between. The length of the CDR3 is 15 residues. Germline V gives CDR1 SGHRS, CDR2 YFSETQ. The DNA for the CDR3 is TGCGCCAGCAGCGTCGACCCCAGGAGTAACACTGAAGCTTTCTTT. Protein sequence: CASSVDPRSNTEAFF.

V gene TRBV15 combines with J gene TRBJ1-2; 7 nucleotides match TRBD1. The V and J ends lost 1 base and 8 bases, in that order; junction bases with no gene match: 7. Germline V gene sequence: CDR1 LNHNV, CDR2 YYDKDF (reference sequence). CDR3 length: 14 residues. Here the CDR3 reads CATSRGQGVRGYTF. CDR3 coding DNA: TGTGCCACCAGCAGAGGCCAGGGGGTGAGGGGCTACACCTTC. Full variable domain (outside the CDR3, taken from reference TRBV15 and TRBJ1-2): DAMVIQNPRYQVTQFGKPVTLSCSQTLNHNVMYWYQQKSSQAPKLLFHYYDKDFNNEADTPDNFQSRRPNTSFCFLDIRSPGLGDTAMYLCATSRGQGVRGYTFGSGTRLTVV.

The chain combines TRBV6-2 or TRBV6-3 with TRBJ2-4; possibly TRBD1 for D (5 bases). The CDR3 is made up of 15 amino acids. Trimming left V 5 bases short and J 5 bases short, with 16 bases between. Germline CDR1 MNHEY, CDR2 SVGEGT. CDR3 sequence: CASSLRTLRENIQYF. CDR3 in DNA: TGTGCCAGCAGTCTTAGGACCCTCAGGGAAAACATTCAGTACTTC.

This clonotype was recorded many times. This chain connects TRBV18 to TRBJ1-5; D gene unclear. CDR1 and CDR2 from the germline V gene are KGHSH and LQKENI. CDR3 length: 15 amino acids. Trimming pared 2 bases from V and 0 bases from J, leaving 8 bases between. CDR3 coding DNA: TGTGCCAGCTCACCAGAAAAGGTTAGCAATCAGCCCCAGCATTTT. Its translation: CASSPEKVSNQPQHF.

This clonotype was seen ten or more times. The CDR3 sequence is CASSSLLYNEQFF. The CDR3 DNA reads as TGTGCCAGCTCGTCTCTTCTATACAATGAGCAGTTCTTC. The chain is built from TRBV6-1 and TRBJ2-1; D is uncertain. From germline, CDR1 is MNHNS and CDR2 SASEGT. Trimming took 8 bases from V and 4 from J, leaving 12 bases between them. The CDR3 runs 13 residues.

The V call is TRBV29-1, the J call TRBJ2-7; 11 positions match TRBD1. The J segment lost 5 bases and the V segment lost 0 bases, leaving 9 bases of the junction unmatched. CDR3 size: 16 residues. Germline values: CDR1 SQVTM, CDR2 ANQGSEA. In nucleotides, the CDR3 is TGCAGCGTTGAAGACCCCGGGACAGGGGGTGTCAACGAGCAGTACTTC. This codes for CSVEDPGTGGVNEQYF.

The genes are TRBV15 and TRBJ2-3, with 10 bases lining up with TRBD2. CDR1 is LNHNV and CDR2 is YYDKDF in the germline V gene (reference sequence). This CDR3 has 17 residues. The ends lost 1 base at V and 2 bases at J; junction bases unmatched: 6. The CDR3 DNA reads TGTGCCACCAGCAGAGGTGTAGCGGGGGGAATCACAGATACGCAGTATTTT. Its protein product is CATSRGVAGGITDTQYF. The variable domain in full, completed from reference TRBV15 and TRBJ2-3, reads DAMVIQNPRYQVTQFGKPVTLSCSQTLNHNVMYWYQQKSSQAPKLLFHYYDKDFNNEADTPDNFQSRRPNTSFCFLDIRSPGLGDTAMYLCATSRGVAGGITDTQYFGPGTRLTVL.

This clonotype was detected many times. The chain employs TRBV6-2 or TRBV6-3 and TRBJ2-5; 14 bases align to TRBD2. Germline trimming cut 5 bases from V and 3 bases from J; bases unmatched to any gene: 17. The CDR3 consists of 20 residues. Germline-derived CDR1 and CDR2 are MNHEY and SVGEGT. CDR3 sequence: CASSTLSRLAGGPREETQYF. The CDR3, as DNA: TGTGCCAGCAGTACCCTTAGTCGACTAGCGGGGGGGCCGAGGGAAGAGACCCAGTACTTC.

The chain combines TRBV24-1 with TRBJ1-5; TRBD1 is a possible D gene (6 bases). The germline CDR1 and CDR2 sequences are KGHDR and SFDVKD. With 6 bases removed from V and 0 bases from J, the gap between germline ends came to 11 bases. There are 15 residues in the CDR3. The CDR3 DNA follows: TGTGCCACCAGTCAGGGGCAGATTAGCAATCAGCCCCAGCATTTT. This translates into CATSQGQISNQPQHF.

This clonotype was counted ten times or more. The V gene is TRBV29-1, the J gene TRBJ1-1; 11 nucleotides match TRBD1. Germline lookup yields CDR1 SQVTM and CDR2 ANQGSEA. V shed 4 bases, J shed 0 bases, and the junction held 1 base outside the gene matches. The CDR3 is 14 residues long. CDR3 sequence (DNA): TGCAGCGTTGGGACAGGGGGCCTGAACACTGAAGCTTTCTTT. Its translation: CSVGTGGLNTEAFF.